Listed below are T cell receptor beta chains from one sample, sequenced in a study of radiotherapy plus CTLA-4 blockade in lung cancer. The data were produced by immunoSEQ multiplex PCR, yet TCRdb's version contains in-frame clones alone and is incomplete. The sample holds over 85,000 clones, about 70% seen once. This specimen consisted of peripheral blood, obtained from a patient treated with radiotherapy plus ipilimumab. These TCRs come from a human donor with non-small cell lung cancer who had a partial response to radiotherapy plus ipilimumab. Some clones in this sample may be carry-over from other donors' samples. The CDR3 runs from the conserved cysteine through the conserved F or W. The order of the fields is clone size, V gene, J gene, D gene, CDR3 protein, CDR3 DNA. D genes are given only for firm matches. Only part of the rows carry a size: once, few, many, or a class if the clone is expanded.

NA	TRBV27	TRBJ1-2	NA	CASSLNRDPLGGGYTF	TGTGCCAGCAGTTTAAACCGGGACCCACTCGGGGGTGGGTACACCTTC
NA	TRBV19	TRBJ1-6	NA	CASSIQLGIQNSPLHF	TGTGCCAGTAGTATACAGCTCGGGATTCAGAATTCACCCCTCCACTTT
NA	TRBV28	TRBJ1-4	TRBD1	CASSPIGTGDNEKLFF	TGTGCCAGCAGCCCAATCGGGACAGGGGATAATGAAAAACTGTTTTTT
NA	TRBV7-9	TRBJ1-1	NA	CASSLGGIAFF	TGTGCCAGCAGCTTAGGAGGCATAGCTTTCTTT
NA	TRBV27	TRBJ1-5	TRBD1	CASSLPLLDRGSNQPQHF	TGTGCCAGCAGTTTACCTCTGTTAGACAGGGGCAGCAATCAGCCCCAGCATTTT
NA	TRBV27	TRBJ2-7	TRBD2	CASSPLAGSSYEQYF	TGTGCCAGCAGTCCTTTAGCGGGTAGCTCCTACGAGCAGTACTTC
NA	TRBV10-2	TRBJ2-6	NA	CASSEAGSGANVLTF	TGCGCCAGCAGTGAAGCGGGCTCTGGGGCCAACGTCCTGACTTTC
NA	TRBV28	TRBJ1-1	TRBD1	CASGTGTGLDTEAFF	TGTGCCAGCGGAACCGGGACAGGGTTGGACACTGAAGCTTTCTTT
few	TRBV14	TRBJ1-2	TRBD1	CASSQDLVQGAFAGGYTF	TGTGCCAGCAGCCAAGATCTGGTACAGGGGGCCTTCGCGGGCGGCTACACCTTC
NA	TRBV9	TRBJ1-1	NA	CASSVTALPTEAFF	TGTGCCAGCAGCGTCACAGCCCTTCCCACTGAAGCTTTCTTT
few	TRBV5-4	TRBJ1-2	NA	CASRLDQGGYTF	TGTGCCAGCAGGCTAGACCAGGGAGGCTACACCTTC
few	TRBV2	TRBJ2-3	TRBD2	CASNGLAGDTQYF	TGTGCCAGCAATGGACTAGCGGGAGACACGCAGTATTTT
NA	TRBV20-1	TRBJ2-3	TRBD2	CSARAGTSQYF	TGCAGTGCTAGAGCGGGGACTAGCCAGTATTTT
NA	TRBV13	TRBJ2-1	NA	CASSIGGGNEQFF	TGTGCCAGCAGCATCGGGGGTGGGAATGAGCAGTTCTTC
few	TRBV7-2	TRBJ1-1	NA	CASSLNRAPTEAFF	TGTGCCAGCAGCTTAAACAGGGCGCCCACTGAAGCTTTCTTT
NA	TRBV18	TRBJ1-2	NA	CASSPDNLYGYTF	TGTGCCAGCTCACCCGACAACCTCTATGGCTACACCTTC
NA	TRBV7-3	TRBJ2-3	NA	CASSLTQAWDTQYF	TGTGCCAGCAGCTTAACGCAGGCATGGGATACGCAGTATTTT
NA	TRBV2	TRBJ1-6	NA	CASGQDGRSHSPLHF	TGTGCCAGCGGCCAAGACGGCAGGTCTCATTCACCCCTCCACTTT
few	TRBV13	TRBJ2-7	TRBD1	CASSSDRGSPEQYF	TGTGCCAGCAGCTCGGACAGGGGGTCGCCCGAGCAGTACTTC
NA	TRBV25-1	TRBJ1-1	NA	CASSATANTEAFF	TGTGCCAGCAGTGCCACAGCGAACACTGAAGCTTTCTTT
NA	TRBV5-1	TRBJ2-1	TRBD2	CASTLPPYSYPSTSGRPHEQFF	TGCGCCAGCACCCTCCCGCCTTACAGCTACCCTTCGACTAGCGGGAGACCCCATGAGCAGTTCTTC
NA	TRBV7-6	TRBJ1-3	NA	CASSLHGPAGVGSGNTIYF	TGTGCCAGCAGCTTACATGGGCCCGCAGGGGTCGGCTCTGGAAACACCATATATTTT
NA	TRBV19	TRBJ2-5	TRBD1	CASRVCPNKKQGKETQYF	TGTGCCAGTAGAGTCTGTCCCAATAAAAAACAGGGGAAGGAGACCCAGTACTTC
few	TRBV9	TRBJ1-3	NA	CASSVDLGASGNTIYF	TGTGCCAGCAGCGTAGATCTGGGGGCCTCTGGAAACACCATATATTTT
NA	TRBV11-1	TRBJ2-1	NA	CASSLALETSNEQFF	TGTGCCAGCAGCTTAGCGCTCGAGACTAGCAATGAGCAGTTCTTC
NA	TRBV28	TRBJ1-1	TRBD1	CASSAGGTEAFF	TGTGCCAGCAGCGCAGGGGGTACAGAAGCTTTCTTT
many	TRBV4-3	TRBJ2-7	NA	CASSQDLSARTYEQYF	TGCGCCAGCAGCCAAGATCTGTCGGCTAGGACCTACGAGCAGTACTTC
NA	TRBV28	TRBJ2-3	TRBD2	CASSLSGLAGTDTQYF	TGTGCCAGCAGTTTATCGGGACTAGCGGGAACAGATACGCAGTATTTT
once	TRBV10-2	TRBJ1-6	TRBD1	CASVGQTNNSPLHF	TGCGCCAGCGTGGGACAGACCAATAATTCACCCCTCCACTTT
few	TRBV28	TRBJ1-1	NA	CASSFTREAFF	TGTGCCAGCAGTTTTACGCGTGAAGCTTTCTTT
few	TRBV27	TRBJ2-3	NA	CASRRRETSTDTQYF	TGTGCCAGCAGAAGACGGGAAACTAGCACAGATACGCAGTATTTT
few	TRBV7-9	TRBJ1-3	NA	CASTVLSGNTIYF	TGTGCCAGCACCGTCCTGTCTGGAAACACCATATATTTT
NA	TRBV28	TRBJ1-5	TRBD1	CASSLGTDQSQHF	TGTGCCAGCAGTTTAGGGACAGATCAGTCCCAGCATTTT
NA	TRBV27	TRBJ1-2	TRBD1	CASRRARSGTGGRGYGYTF	TGTGCCAGCAGGCGTGCTAGATCTGGGACAGGGGGCCGGGGCTATGGCTACACCTTC
NA	TRBV7-2	TRBJ1-5	TRBD1	CASSLGKGAGNQPQHF	TGTGCCAGCAGCTTAGGAAAGGGGGCGGGCAATCAGCCCCAGCATTTT
NA	TRBV2	TRBJ1-5	NA	CASSDNSNQPQHF	TGTGCCAGCAGTGACAATAGCAATCAGCCCCAGCATTTT
NA	TRBV4-1	TRBJ2-2	TRBD2	CASSSLAGGPTGELFF	TGCGCCAGCAGCTCCTTAGCGGGGGGGCCTACCGGGGAGCTGTTTTTT
NA	TRBV27	TRBJ1-1	NA	CASSLSGRAQSGEAFF	TGTGCCAGCAGTTTATCGGGCAGGGCCCAAAGTGGTGAAGCTTTCTTT
NA	TRBV27	TRBJ1-1	TRBD1	CASSYRGQNTEAFF	TGTGCCAGCAGCTACAGGGGACAGAACACTGAAGCTTTCTTT
NA	TRBV7-9	TRBJ2-7	NA	CASSSTYDYFLSYEQYF	TGTGCCAGCAGCTCGACCTACGACTACTTCCTTTCCTACGAGCAGTACTTC
many	TRBV2	TRBJ2-2	NA	CASRVTSGELFF	TGTGCCAGCAGAGTGACATCCGGGGAGCTGTTTTTT
NA	TRBV9	TRBJ1-5	TRBD1	CASSQGGQGYQPQHF	TGTGCCAGCAGCCAAGGGGGACAGGGCTATCAGCCCCAGCATTTT
NA	TRBV7-9	TRBJ2-3	NA	CASSLDSFTDTQYF	TGTGCCAGCAGCTTGGACAGTTTCACAGATACGCAGTATTTT
NA	TRBV19	TRBJ1-4	NA	CASSMGNREEKLFF	TGTGCCAGTAGTATGGGGAACCGGGAGGAAAAACTGTTTTTT
many	TRBV25-1	TRBJ1-1	NA	CASSDLYTEAFF	TGTGCCAGCAGTGACTTATACACTGAAGCTTTCTTT
NA	TRBV11-2	TRBJ1-2	NA	CASSPTGFNYGYTF	TGTGCCAGCAGCCCGACAGGATTTAACTATGGCTACACCTTC
once	TRBV5-4	TRBJ2-3	NA	CASSLEGADTQYF	TGTGCCAGCAGCCTTGAGGGGGCAGATACGCAGTATTTT
NA	TRBV28	TRBJ2-1	NA	CASSPLARGQFF	TGTGCCAGCAGTCCCCTCGCCCGGGGGCAGTTCTTC
few	TRBV7-9	TRBJ1-2	TRBD1	CASSSDRGSSLNGYTF	TGTGCCAGCAGCTCCGACAGGGGTTCCTCCTTGAATGGCTACACCTTC
NA	TRBV9	TRBJ1-4	NA	CASSVAATNEKLFF	TGTGCCAGCAGCGTAGCCGCAACTAATGAAAAACTGTTTTTT
NA	TRBV12-5	TRBJ1-5	TRBD1	CASGFIGGTGGYSNQPQHF	TGTGCTAGTGGTTTCATAGGGGGGACAGGGGGTTATAGCAATCAGCCCCAGCATTTT
NA	TRBV19	TRBJ1-1	NA	CASSISRGGRNTEAFF	TGTGCCAGTAGTATATCCAGGGGAGGGCGGAACACTGAAGCTTTCTTT
NA	TRBV15	TRBJ2-3	TRBD2	CATSRTSARTDTQYF	TGTGCCACCAGCAGGACTAGCGCGCGCACAGATACGCAGTATTTT
NA	TRBV28	TRBJ2-3	NA	CASSLPVPDTQYF	TGTGCCAGCAGTTTACCTGTTCCAGATACGCAGTATTTT
few	TRBV7-3	TRBJ1-2	TRBD1	CASSLAPGQGIYGYTF	TGTGCCAGCAGCTTAGCCCCGGGACAGGGGATCTATGGCTACACCTTC
NA	TRBV7-9	TRBJ2-7	NA	CASSPKGSGISEQYF	TGTGCCAGCAGCCCAAAAGGGAGTGGGATCAGCGAGCAGTACTTC
NA	TRBV28	TRBJ1-2	NA	CASQRQVQGYTF	TGTGCCAGCCAAAGACAGGTCCAGGGCTACACCTTC
NA	TRBV5-1	TRBJ2-7	TRBD2	CASSVLAGSYEQYF	TGCGCCAGCAGCGTACTAGCGGGGTCCTACGAGCAGTACTTC
NA	TRBV7-2	TRBJ2-7	TRBD2	CASSLGAGGSYEQYF	TGTGCCAGCAGCCTAGGGGCGGGGGGGAGTTACGAGCAGTACTTC
few	TRBV2	TRBJ1-5	NA	CASSVRGKDQPQHF	TGTGCCAGCAGTGTCCGGGGTAAGGATCAGCCCCAGCATTTT